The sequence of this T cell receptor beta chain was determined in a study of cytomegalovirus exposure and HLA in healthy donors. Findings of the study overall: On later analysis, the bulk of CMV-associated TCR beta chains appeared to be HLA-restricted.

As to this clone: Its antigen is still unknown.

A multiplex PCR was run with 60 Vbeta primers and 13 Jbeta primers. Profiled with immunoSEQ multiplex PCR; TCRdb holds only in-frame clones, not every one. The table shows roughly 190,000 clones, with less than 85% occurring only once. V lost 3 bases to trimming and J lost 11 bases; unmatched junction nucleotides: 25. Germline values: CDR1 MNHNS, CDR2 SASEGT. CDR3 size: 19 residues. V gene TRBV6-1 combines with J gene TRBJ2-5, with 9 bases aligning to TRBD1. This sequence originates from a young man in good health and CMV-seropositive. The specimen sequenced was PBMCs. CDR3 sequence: CASSDKNLFTGGTYGEQYF. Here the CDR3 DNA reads TGTGCCAGCAGTGACAAGAACCTCTTCACAGGGGGCACCTACGGGGAGCAGTACTTC.